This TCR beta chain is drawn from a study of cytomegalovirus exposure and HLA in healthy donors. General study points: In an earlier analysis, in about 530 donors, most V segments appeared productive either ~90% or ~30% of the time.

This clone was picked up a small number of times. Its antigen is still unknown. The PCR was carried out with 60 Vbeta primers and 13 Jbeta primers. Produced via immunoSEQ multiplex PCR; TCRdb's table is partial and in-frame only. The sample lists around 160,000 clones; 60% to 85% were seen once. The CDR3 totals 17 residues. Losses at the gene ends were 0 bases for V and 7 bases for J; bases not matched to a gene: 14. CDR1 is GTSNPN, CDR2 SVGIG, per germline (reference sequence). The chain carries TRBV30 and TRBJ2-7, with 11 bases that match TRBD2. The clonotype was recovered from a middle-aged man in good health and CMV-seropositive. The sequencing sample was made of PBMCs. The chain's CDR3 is CAWSVPGSSGRYAEQYF. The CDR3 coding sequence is TGTGCCTGGAGTGTACCAGGGTCTAGCGGGAGGTATGCTGAGCAGTACTTC.